Below, 32 T cell receptor beta chains from the same sample are listed, as sequenced in a study of T cell clonality in common variable immunodeficiency. Sequencing used immunoSEQ multiplex PCR; TCRdb keeps in-frame clones, though not all of them. In total the sample includes about 43,000 clones, none of them seen once. Sequencing was carried out using peripheral blood mononuclear cells. The receptors were gathered from a person between 18 and 75 years old in good health.

This clone was counted ten times or more. The sequenced fragment ends 3 residues before the CDR3 boundary, so the rest is inferred from the germline J gene. The rearrangement links TRBV5-6 to TRBJ2-5; TRBD1 might be the D (6 bases). This CDR3 has 13 residues. V lost 4 bases and J lost 2, with 9 bases in between. Looked up from germline, CDR1 is SGHDT and CDR2 is YYEEEE. CDR3 amino acids: CASSVTGQETQYF. The sequenced part of the CDR3 DNA is TGTGCCAGCAGCGTTACAGGGCAAGAGACC.

This clone occurred many times. With the read ending 3 residues before the CDR3 end, the germline J gene is used to fill in that end. J is TRBJ1-6 and V is TRBV7-9; 7 bases align to TRBD1. The V gene's germline CDR1 is SEHNR and CDR2 FQNEAQ (reference sequence). The CDR3 is made up of 14 amino acids. The V and J ends lost 5 bases and 10 bases, in that order; junction bases with no gene match: 8. The CDR3 region is CASSLQGQNSPLHF. The DNA read from the CDR3 is TGTGCCAGCAGCCTCCAGGGACAGAACTCACCC.

This clone was seen many times. The CDR3 bases that were read are TGTGCCTGGAGTCAACAGGGCACTTCGGAC. Its protein is CAWSQQGTSD. The whole CDR3 reads CAWSQQGTSDYTF. The V gene is TRBV30, the J gene TRBJ1-2, with a possible D match to TRBD1 (6 bases). The read terminates 3 residues ahead of where the CDR3 ends, so the germline J gene completes it. CDR3 length equals 13 residues. Germline V lookup: CDR1 GTSNPN, CDR2 SVGIG (reference sequence).

This clone was seen a handful of times. The read terminates 3 residues before the CDR3 end, so the remaining end is supplied by the germline J gene. The chain uses TRBV5-8 and TRBJ1-2; TRBD1 might be the D (6 bases). The germline V gene encodes CDR1 SGHTS and CDR2 YDEGEE. The CDR3 consists of 15 residues. The CDR3 DNA, read in part, is TGTGCCAGCAGCGCGCAACTCGGGGGGCTGATCGGC. Its protein is CASSAQLGGLIG. The CDR3 in full is CASSAQLGGLIGYTF.

This clone was counted at least ten times. The observed sequence ends 3 residues before the CDR3 terminus, with the missing tail filled in from the germline J gene. The chain combines TRBV20-1 with TRBJ2-3, with 11 bases matching TRBD2. The trim removed 6 bases at V and 1 base at J, leaving 9 bases unmatched. The CDR3 covers 16 residues. CDR1 and CDR2 (germline): DFQATT, SNEGSKA (reference sequence). This chain's CDR3 is CSASSGGTLRTDTQYF. The sequenced CDR3 bases are TGCAGTGCCTCTAGCGGGGGGACCTTACGCACAGATACG.

This clone was counted at least ten times. The CDR3 loop is CASSIQGTGANVLTF. The covered CDR3 bases are TGTGCCAGCAGCATACAGGGTACCGGGGCCAACGTC. The chain uses TRBV7-6 and TRBJ2-6; a possible D gene is TRBD1 (6 bases). The read comes to an end 3 residues before the CDR3 does, leaving the germline J gene to fill in the end. Per the germline V gene, CDR1 is SGHVS and CDR2 is FNYEAQ. The CDR3 contains 15 residues. V lost 5 bases, J lost 4 bases, and 12 bases lay in between.

This clone has at least ten counts. The read stops 3 residues short of the end of the CDR3; the missing end is completed from the germline J gene. The chain uses TRBV11-2 and TRBJ2-2; D gene uncertain. Trimming took 5 bases from V and 7 from J, leaving 8 bases between them. The CDR3 has 12 residues. The germline CDR1 and CDR2 sequences are SGHAT and FQNNGV. CDR3 protein: CASSPVVGELFF. CDR3 DNA (partial): TGTGCCAGCAGCCCGGTCGTCGGGGAG.

Many counts were recorded for this clone. The CDR3 goes on 3 residues after the read ends, and that part is filled in from the germline J gene. The V and J genes are TRBV6-1 and TRBJ2-5; D is unclear. Germline lookup yields CDR1 MNHNS and CDR2 SASEGT. The CDR3 has 12 residues. The V end was cut by 2 bases, the J end by 2 bases, with 3 bases between. The CDR3 bases that were read are TGTGCCAGCAGTGAACTACAAGAGACC. Translated: CASSELQET. The complete CDR3 protein is CASSELQETQYF.

This clone was picked up many times. The read ends 3 residues early relative to the CDR3; the germline J gene fills the gap. V is TRBV7-6 and J is TRBJ2-5, with 10 bases that match TRBD2. The CDR3 length is 16 residues. Germline-derived CDR1 and CDR2 are SGHVS and FNYEAQ. V was pared by 5 bases and J by 2 bases, with 8 bases of the junction left unmatched. The CDR3 here is CASSPASGGPQETQYF. The sequenced CDR3 bases are TGTGCCAGCAGCCCAGCTAGCGGGGGTCCTCAAGAGACC.

At least ten counts were recorded for this clone. Sequencing ends 3 residues short of the CDR3 end; the germline J gene provides the rest. The chain recombines TRBV5-1 with TRBJ2-3, with 11 bases fitting TRBD2. The V gene's germline CDR1 is SGHRS and CDR2 YFSETQ. V shed 4 bases, J shed 4 bases, and the junction held 8 bases outside the gene matches. This CDR3 has 16 residues. CDR3 bases read: TGCGCCAGCAGCGTGACTAGCGGGGCCCCCGCAGATACG. Its translation is CASSVTSGAPADT. The entire CDR3 is CASSVTSGAPADTQYF.

In its sample, this clone was seen many times. The observed sequence ends 3 residues before the CDR3 terminus, with the missing tail filled in from the germline J gene. The chain links TRBV7-3 to TRBJ2-6; 9 bases line up with TRBD1. In germline, CDR1 is SGHTA, CDR2 FQGTGA. The CDR3 has 15 amino acids. J lost 3 bases, V lost 8 bases, and 5 bases had no gene match. CDR3 amino acids: CASEGTGSGANVLTF. Partial CDR3 DNA: TGTGCCAGCGAGGGGACAGGGAGTGGGGCCAACGTC.

This clone was counted at least ten times. Sequencing ends 3 residues short of the CDR3 end; the germline J gene provides the rest. The V gene is TRBV4-1, the J gene TRBJ2-3; D is uncertain. There are 15 residues in the CDR3. Per germline, CDR1 MGHRA and CDR2 YSYEKL. V was clipped by 1 base and J by 0 bases, with 8 bases between them. The CDR3 reads CASSQGAESTDTQYF. CDR3 DNA, as far as it was read: TGCGCCAGCAGCCAAGGCGCTGAAAGCACAGATACG.

This clone was seen repeatedly, ten times or more. The read terminates 3 residues ahead of where the CDR3 ends, so the germline J gene completes it. The chain recombines TRBV30 with TRBJ2-5, with TRBD2 as a possible D gene (6 bases). V dropped 2 bases and J dropped 4 bases, with 14 bases sitting between them. Germline CDR1 is GTSNPN and CDR2 is SVGIG (reference sequence). The CDR3 sequence is 14 residues long. This CDR3 reads CAWSLDYSTETQYF. Incomplete CDR3 DNA: TGTGCCTGGAGTTTGGACTATTCGACAGAGACC.

Many counts were recorded for this clone. The CDR3 end falls 3 residues outside the read, so it is completed with the germline J gene. The V gene is TRBV16, the J gene TRBJ2-7; 10 positions match TRBD1. CDR1 is KGHSY, CDR2 FQNENV, per germline. The CDR3 runs 14 residues. The junction had 4 bases not matched to a gene; V was cut back by 2 bases and J by 6 bases. Partial CDR3 DNA: TGTGCCAGCAGCCAACGGACAGGGGGAAGCGAG. Residues: CASSQRTGGSE. The full CDR3 reads CASSQRTGGSEQYF.

This clone has a count of ten or more. The read ends 3 residues shy of where the CDR3 ends; the end is completed using the germline J gene. This chain connects TRBV30 to TRBJ1-3; D not certain. V was pared by 6 bases and J by 0 bases, with 6 bases between. CDR1 and CDR2 from the germline V gene are GTSNPN and SVGIG (reference sequence). This CDR3 contains 12 residues. The sequenced CDR3 bases are TGTGCCTGCGACATCTCTGGAAACACC. Amino acids: CACDISGNT. In full, the CDR3 is CACDISGNTIYF.

This clone was observed many times. Read coverage stops 3 residues before the CDR3 terminus; the germline J gene supplies the remainder. The chain carries TRBV7-2 and TRBJ2-5, with TRBD1 identical over 7 bases. With 0 bases clipped from V and 4 bases from J, the junction kept 8 bases outside the gene matches. The CDR3 runs 16 residues. The V gene's germline CDR1 is SGHTA and CDR2 FQGNSA. The CDR3 loop reads CASSLAGTAGRETQYF. The DNA read from the CDR3 is TGTGCCAGCAGCTTAGCGGGGACAGCAGGTCGAGAGACC. Based on the CDR3 plus reference TRBV7-2 and TRBJ2-5, the full variable domain is GAGVSQSPSNKVTEKGKDVELRCDPISGHTALYWYRQSLGQGLEFLIYFQGNSAPDKSGLPSDRFSAERTGGSVSTLTIQRTQQEDSAVYLCASSLAGTAGRETQYFGPGTRLLVL.

This clone was found many times. Read sequence stops 3 residues before the CDR3 end, and the germline J gene provides the missing end. The J gene is TRBJ1-2, the V gene TRBV20-1; the D is unclear. This CDR3 is 13 amino acids long. The V end was cut by 4 bases, the J end by 2 bases, with 11 bases between. Germline V gene data show CDR1 as DFQATT and CDR2 as SNEGSKA (reference sequence). Incomplete CDR3 DNA: TGCAGTGCTACTGAGGGTTTAAACTATGGC. Its translation is CSATEGLNYG. The whole CDR3 is CSATEGLNYGYTF.

Many counts were recorded for this clone. Read sequence stops 3 residues before the CDR3 end, and the germline J gene provides the missing end. The chain is built from TRBV20-1 and TRBJ1-5, with D possibly being TRBD1 (6 bases). The V end was cut by 4 bases, the J end by 9 bases, with 19 bases between. CDR1 is DFQATT and CDR2 is SNEGSKA in the germline V gene (reference sequence). This CDR3 is 14 amino acids long. The CDR3 spells CSAIPRQAVGPQHF. Incomplete CDR3 DNA: TGCAGTGCTATTCCTCGACAGGCCGTGGGGCCC.

In this sample, this clone turned up many times. The CDR3 end lies 3 residues beyond the end of the read and is filled in from the germline J gene. This chain links TRBV19 with TRBJ1-1, with TRBD1 matching 7 bases. V was pared by 2 bases and J by 7 bases, with 4 bases of the junction left unmatched. Germline V gives CDR1 LNHDA, CDR2 SQIVND (reference sequence). The CDR3 spans 13 residues. The CDR3 region is CASSIRQGIEAFF. The part of the CDR3 DNA that was read is TGTGCCAGTAGTATACGACAGGGTATTGAA. The full variable domain, completed using reference TRBV19 and TRBJ1-1, is DGGITQSPKYLFRKEGQNVTLSCEQNLNHDAMYWYRQDPGQGLRLIYYSQIVNDFQKGDIAEGYSVSREKKESFPLTVTSAQKNPTAFYLCASSIRQGIEAFFGQGTRLTVV.

This clone was seen a handful of times. The missing CDR3 end, 3 residues past where the read stops, is filled in from the germline J gene. The gene calls are TRBV7-7 and TRBJ1-2; 9 nucleotides line up with TRBD1. The CDR3 is 14 amino acids. CDR1 is SSHAT and CDR2 is FNYEAQ in the germline V gene (reference sequence). Incomplete CDR3 DNA: TGTGCCAGCAGTTATGGGACAGGGAACTACGAC. It encodes CASSYGTGNYD. The entire CDR3 protein reads CASSYGTGNYDYTF.

The table lists this clone with many counts. The read ends 3 residues before the CDR3 terminus; that terminus is restored from the germline J gene. The chain recombines TRBV2 with TRBJ2-1; D is possibly TRBD2 (5 bases). Trimming left V 6 bases short and J 6 bases short, with 12 bases between. This CDR3 has 13 amino acids. CDR1 and CDR2 from the germline V gene are SNHLY and FYNNEI. Incomplete CDR3 DNA: TGTGCCAGCAGAGACGGACTTTTCAATGAG. This codes for CASRDGLFNE. The entire CDR3 protein reads CASRDGLFNEQFF.

The sample holds many counts of this clone. Read data end 3 residues before the CDR3 end; the end is taken from the germline J gene. The genes are TRBV30 and TRBJ2-4; 8 bases line up with TRBD1. The CDR3 has 11 residues. Germline V gives CDR1 GTSNPN, CDR2 SVGIG (reference sequence). With V trimmed by 6 bases and J by 8 bases, 3 bases remained unmatched. The CDR3 protein is CACDRGHIQYF. Incomplete CDR3 DNA: TGTGCCTGCGACAGGGGACACATT. Full variable domain (outside the CDR3, taken from reference TRBV30 and TRBJ2-4): SQTIHQWPATLVQPVGSPLSLECTVEGTSNPNLYWYRQAAGRGLQLLFYSVGIGQISSEVPQNLSASRPQDRQFILSSKKLLLSDSGFYLCACDRGHIQYFGAGTRLSVL.

Worth noting for this clone: Since a much larger clone is just one base distant, this may be a read error. CDR3 amino acids: CASSLGLYNEQFF. The covered CDR3 bases are TGTGCCAGCAGCTTAGGGCTCTACAATGAG. The V gene is TRBV7-2, the J gene TRBJ2-1, with no clear D. The CDR3 is cut off 3 residues early in the read; its end comes from the germline J gene. The V gene's germline CDR1 is SGHTA and CDR2 FQGNSA. With 1 base removed from V and 3 bases from J, the gap between germline ends came to 4 bases. There are 13 residues in the CDR3.

This clone came up many times. The read finishes 3 residues shy of the CDR3 end, and the germline J gene is used to complete it. The chain uses TRBV6-4 and TRBJ2-1; 12 bases fit TRBD2. The CDR3 extends over 15 amino acids. Germline V gene sequence: CDR1 MRHNA, CDR2 SNTAGT. The J segment lost 5 bases and the V segment lost 3 bases, leaving 2 bases of the junction unmatched. Partial CDR3 DNA: TGTGCCAGCAGTGAAAGACTAGCGGGAGACAATGAG. Protein: CASSERLAGDNE. The whole CDR3 sequence reads CASSERLAGDNEQFF.

This clone was observed at least ten times. The read ends 3 residues shy of where the CDR3 ends; the end is completed using the germline J gene. J is TRBJ1-6 and V is TRBV20-1, with 7 bases matching TRBD1. Germline V gene lookup returns CDR1 DFQATT and CDR2 SNEGSKA (reference sequence). This CDR3 comprises 13 residues. With 1 base clipped from V and 7 bases from J, the junction kept 1 base outside the gene matches. The CDR3 sequence is CSARVTGNSPLHF. Partial CDR3 DNA: TGCAGTGCTAGAGTGACAGGGAATTCACCC.

This clone was counted ten times or more. The read is 3 residues too short to cover the CDR3 end, so that end is filled in from the germline J gene. The V and J genes are TRBV30 and TRBJ1-1; the D gene is possibly TRBD1 (6 bases). Per germline, CDR1 GTSNPN and CDR2 SVGIG (reference sequence). CDR3 length: 15 amino acids. The ends were cut back, 0 bases at V and 1 base at J, with 12 bases in the middle. Incomplete CDR3 DNA: TGTGCCTGGAGTGTACAGGGCACCCAGAACACTGAA. Encoded protein: CAWSVQGTQNTE. Given in full, the CDR3 is CAWSVQGTQNTEAFF. The full variable domain, with the rest looked up from reference TRBV30 and TRBJ1-1, is SQTIHQWPATLVQPVGSPLSLECTVEGTSNPNLYWYRQAAGRGLQLLFYSVGIGQISSEVPQNLSASRPQDRQFILSSKKLLLSDSGFYLCAWSVQGTQNTEAFFGQGTRLTVV.

The table lists this clone with many counts. Read sequence stops 3 residues before the CDR3 end, and the germline J gene provides the missing end. The rearrangement joins TRBV5-4 to TRBJ2-1, with 10 bases identical to TRBD1. The CDR3 has 16 residues. Trimming took 4 bases from V and 6 from J; bases not matched to a gene: 10. Germline CDR1 reads SGHNT; CDR2 reads YYREEE (reference sequence). Incomplete CDR3 DNA: TGTGCCAGCAGCGTTGGCGAGGGACAGGGGATCAATGAG. Translation gives CASSVGEGQGINE. Given in full, the CDR3 is CASSVGEGQGINEQFF.

There are many counts of this clone. The sequence runs out 3 residues before the end of the CDR3; the remainder is reconstructed from the germline J gene. This chain links TRBV7-2 with TRBJ2-1; a weak D match, TRBD2 (7 bases). The CDR3 extends over 14 amino acids. Trimming removed 7 bases at V and 4 bases at J, with 14 bases between. The germline V gene encodes CDR1 SGHTA and CDR2 FQGNSA. The DNA read from the CDR3 is TGTGCCAGCACCAAGAGGGGGGGTTACAATGAG. Its translation: CASTKRGGYNE. Given in full, the CDR3 is CASTKRGGYNEQFF.

This clone has a count of ten or more. The sequenced fragment ends 3 residues before the CDR3 boundary, so the rest is inferred from the germline J gene. The J gene is TRBJ1-1, the V gene TRBV7-3; TRBD1 is a possible D gene (6 bases). The CDR3 runs to 15 residues. The V end lost 4 bases, the J end lost 2 bases, and 14 bases lay between the germline ends. The germline CDR1 and CDR2 sequences are SGHTA and FQGTGA. The CDR3 loop is CASSSTGSRNTEAFF. The DNA read from the CDR3 is TGTGCCAGCAGCTCCACAGGGAGTAGAAACACTGAA.

This clone was seen many times. The missing CDR3 end, 3 residues past where the read stops, is filled in from the germline J gene. This CDR3 is also generated by other DNA sequences in the sample. The chain combines TRBV6-2 or TRBV6-3 with TRBJ1-3; D is possibly TRBD1 (6 bases). This CDR3 is built from 14 residues. From germline, CDR1 is MNHEY and CDR2 SVGEGT. Trimming removed 4 bases at V and 3 bases at J, with 10 bases between. CDR3 DNA, as far as it was read: TGTGCCAGCAGTTCGGGGACATATGGAAACACC. This encodes CASSSGTYGNT. The whole CDR3 sequence reads CASSSGTYGNTIYF.

This clone has ten or more counts. The read finishes 3 residues shy of the CDR3 end, and the germline J gene is used to complete it. The chain joins TRBV5-1 to TRBJ2-3; 8 bases are a match to TRBD2. Germline V gene data show CDR1 as SGHRS and CDR2 as YFSETQ. The V and J ends lost 7 bases and 1 base, in that order; junction bases with no gene match: 5. This CDR3 region has 14 residues. The CDR3 reads CASYSGGGTDTQYF. The sequenced CDR3 bases are TGCGCCAGCTATTCGGGGGGGGGCACAGATACG.

In its sample, this clone was seen a few times. The CDR3 is cut off 3 residues early in the read; its end comes from the germline J gene. The chain couples TRBV7-9 to TRBJ1-2; 7 nucleotides line up with TRBD1. The CDR3 is made up of 13 amino acids. Germline V gene lookup returns CDR1 SEHNR and CDR2 FQNEAQ (reference sequence). The covered CDR3 bases are TGTGCCAGCAGCCCGGGACAGACCTACGAC. Its translation is CASSPGQTYD. The whole CDR3 reads CASSPGQTYDYTF.